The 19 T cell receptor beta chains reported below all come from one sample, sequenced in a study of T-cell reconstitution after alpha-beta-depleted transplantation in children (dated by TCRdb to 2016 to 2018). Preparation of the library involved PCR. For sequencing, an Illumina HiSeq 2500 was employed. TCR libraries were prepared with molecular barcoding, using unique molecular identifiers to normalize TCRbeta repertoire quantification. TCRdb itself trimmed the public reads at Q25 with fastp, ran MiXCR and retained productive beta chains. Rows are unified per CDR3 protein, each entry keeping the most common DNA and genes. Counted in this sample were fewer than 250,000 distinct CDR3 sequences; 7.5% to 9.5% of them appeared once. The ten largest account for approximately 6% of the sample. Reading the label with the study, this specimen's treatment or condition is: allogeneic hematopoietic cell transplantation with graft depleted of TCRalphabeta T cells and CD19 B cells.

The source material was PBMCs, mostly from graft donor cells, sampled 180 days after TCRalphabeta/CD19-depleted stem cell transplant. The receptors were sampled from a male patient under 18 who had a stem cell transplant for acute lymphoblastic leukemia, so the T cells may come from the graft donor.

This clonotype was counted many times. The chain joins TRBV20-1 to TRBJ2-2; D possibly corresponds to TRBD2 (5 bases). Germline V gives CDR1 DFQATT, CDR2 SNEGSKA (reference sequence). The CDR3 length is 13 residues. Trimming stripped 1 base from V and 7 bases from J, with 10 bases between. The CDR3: CSARVLVGGELFF. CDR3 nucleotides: TGCAGTGCTAGAGTACTAGTTGGCGGGGAGCTGTTTTTT.

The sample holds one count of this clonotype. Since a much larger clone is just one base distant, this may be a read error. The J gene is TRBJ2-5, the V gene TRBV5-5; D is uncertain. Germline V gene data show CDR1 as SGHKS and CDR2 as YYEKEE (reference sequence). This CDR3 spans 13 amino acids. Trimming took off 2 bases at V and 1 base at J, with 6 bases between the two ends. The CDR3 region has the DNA TGTGCCAGCAGCTTTGGGCCCCAAGAGACCCAGTACTTC. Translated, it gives CASSFGPQETQYF.

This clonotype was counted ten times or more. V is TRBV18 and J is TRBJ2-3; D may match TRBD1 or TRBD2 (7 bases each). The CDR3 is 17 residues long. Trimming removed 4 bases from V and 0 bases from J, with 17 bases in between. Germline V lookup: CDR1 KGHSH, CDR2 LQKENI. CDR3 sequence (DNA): TGTGCCAGCTCACTCCTCCAGGGGGGGGCTAGCACAGATACGCAGTATTTT. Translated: CASSLLQGGASTDTQYF.

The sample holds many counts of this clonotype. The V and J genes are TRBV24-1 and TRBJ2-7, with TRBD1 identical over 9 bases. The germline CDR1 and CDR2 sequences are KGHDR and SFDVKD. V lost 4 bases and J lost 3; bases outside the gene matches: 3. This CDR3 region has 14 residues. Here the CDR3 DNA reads TGTGCCACCAGTGACAGGACAGGGGTCTACGAGCAGTACTTC. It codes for CATSDRTGVYEQYF.

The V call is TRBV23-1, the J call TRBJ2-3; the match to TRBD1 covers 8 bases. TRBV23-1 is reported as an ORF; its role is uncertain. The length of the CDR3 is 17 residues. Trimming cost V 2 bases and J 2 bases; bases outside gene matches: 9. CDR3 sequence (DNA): TGCGCCAGCAGTCAAGGGGACAGGACAACTATCACAGATACGCAGTATTTT. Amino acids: CASSQGDRTTITDTQYF.

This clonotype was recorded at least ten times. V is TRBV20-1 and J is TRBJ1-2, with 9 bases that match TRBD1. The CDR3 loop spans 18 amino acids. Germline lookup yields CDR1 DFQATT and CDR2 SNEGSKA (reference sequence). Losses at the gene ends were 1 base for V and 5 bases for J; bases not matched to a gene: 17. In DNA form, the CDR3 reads TGCAGTGCTAGAGTCCAAGAGACCAACAGGGGGCCGGGGTATGGCTACACCTTC. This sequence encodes CSARVQETNRGPGYGYTF.

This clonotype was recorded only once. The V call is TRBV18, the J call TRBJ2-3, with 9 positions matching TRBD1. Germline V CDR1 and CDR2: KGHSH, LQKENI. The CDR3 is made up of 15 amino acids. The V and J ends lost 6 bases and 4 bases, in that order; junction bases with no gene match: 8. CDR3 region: CASSTGQGGSDTQYF. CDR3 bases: TGTGCCAGCTCGACGGGACAGGGAGGCTCAGATACGCAGTATTTT.

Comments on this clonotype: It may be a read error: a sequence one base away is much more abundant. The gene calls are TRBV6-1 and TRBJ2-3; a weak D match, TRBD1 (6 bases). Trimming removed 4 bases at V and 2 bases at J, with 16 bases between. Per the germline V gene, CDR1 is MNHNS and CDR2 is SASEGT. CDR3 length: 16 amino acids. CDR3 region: CASSVTGQYFTDTQYF. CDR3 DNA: TGTGCCAGCAGTGTGACAGGCCAGTACTTCACAGATACGCAGTATTTT.

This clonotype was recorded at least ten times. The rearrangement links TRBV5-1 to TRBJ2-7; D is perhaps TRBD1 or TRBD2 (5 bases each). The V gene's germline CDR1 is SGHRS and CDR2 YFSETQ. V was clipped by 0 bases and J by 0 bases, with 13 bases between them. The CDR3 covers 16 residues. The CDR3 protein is CASSLANKGSSYEQYF. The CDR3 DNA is TGCGCCAGCAGCTTGGCCAATAAGGGGAGCTCCTACGAGCAGTACTTC.

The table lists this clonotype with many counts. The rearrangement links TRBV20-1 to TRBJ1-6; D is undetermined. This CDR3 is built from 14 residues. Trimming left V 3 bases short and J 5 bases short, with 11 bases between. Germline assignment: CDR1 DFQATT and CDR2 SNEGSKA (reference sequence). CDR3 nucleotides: TGCAGTGCTAGCTTCGGGGAACATAATTCACCCCTCCACTTT. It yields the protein CSASFGEHNSPLHF.

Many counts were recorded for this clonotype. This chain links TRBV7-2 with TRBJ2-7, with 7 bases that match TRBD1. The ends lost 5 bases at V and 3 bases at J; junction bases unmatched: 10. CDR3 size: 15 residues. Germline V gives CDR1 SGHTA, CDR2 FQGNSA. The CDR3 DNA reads TGTGCCAGCAGCCCCTCGTGGCAGGGGGTCTACGAGCAGTACTTC. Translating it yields CASSPSWQGVYEQYF.

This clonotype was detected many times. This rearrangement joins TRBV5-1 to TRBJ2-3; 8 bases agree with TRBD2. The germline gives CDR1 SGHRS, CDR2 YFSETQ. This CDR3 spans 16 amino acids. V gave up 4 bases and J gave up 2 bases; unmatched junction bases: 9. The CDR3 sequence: CASSPIPGGATDTQYF. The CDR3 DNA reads TGCGCCAGCAGCCCCATCCCCGGGGGGGCCACAGATACGCAGTATTTT.

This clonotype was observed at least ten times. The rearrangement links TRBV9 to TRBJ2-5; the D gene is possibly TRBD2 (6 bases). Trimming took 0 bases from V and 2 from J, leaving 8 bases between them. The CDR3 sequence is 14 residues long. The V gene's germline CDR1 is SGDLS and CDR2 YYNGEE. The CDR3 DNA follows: TGTGCCAGCAGCGTAGCGGGGACTCAAGAGACCCAGTACTTC. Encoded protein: CASSVAGTQETQYF.

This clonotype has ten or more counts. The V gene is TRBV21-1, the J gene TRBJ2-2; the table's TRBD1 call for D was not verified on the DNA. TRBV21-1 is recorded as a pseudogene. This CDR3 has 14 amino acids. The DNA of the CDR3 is TGTGCCAGCAGCACCCGACAGTTCACCGGGGAGCTGTTTTTT. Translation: CASSTRQFTGELFF.

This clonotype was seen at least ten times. CDR3 amino acids: CSASGGTDTQYF. The CDR3 DNA reads TGCAGTGCTTCAGGGGGGACAGATACGCAGTATTTT. V gene TRBV20-1 combines with J gene TRBJ2-3; tentative D call: TRBD1 (7 bases). The CDR3 is made up of 12 amino acids. Germline CDR1 is DFQATT and CDR2 is SNEGSKA (reference sequence). The V gene lost 5 bases and the J gene lost 3 bases, with 9 bases spanning the gap.

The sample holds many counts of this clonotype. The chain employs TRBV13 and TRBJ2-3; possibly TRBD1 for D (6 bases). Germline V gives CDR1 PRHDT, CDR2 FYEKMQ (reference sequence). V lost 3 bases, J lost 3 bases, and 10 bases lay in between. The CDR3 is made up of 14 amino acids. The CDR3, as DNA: TGTGCCAGCAGCTTCAGGGGATTGACAGATACGCAGTATTTT. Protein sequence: CASSFRGLTDTQYF.

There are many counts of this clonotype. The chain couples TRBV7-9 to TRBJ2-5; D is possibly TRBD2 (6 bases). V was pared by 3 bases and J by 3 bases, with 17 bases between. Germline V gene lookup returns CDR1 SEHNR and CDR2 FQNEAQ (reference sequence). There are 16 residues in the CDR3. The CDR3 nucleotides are TGTGCCAGCAGCTTTGGTCTAGCGACGGCTGAAGAGACCCAGTACTTC. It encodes CASSFGLATAEETQYF.

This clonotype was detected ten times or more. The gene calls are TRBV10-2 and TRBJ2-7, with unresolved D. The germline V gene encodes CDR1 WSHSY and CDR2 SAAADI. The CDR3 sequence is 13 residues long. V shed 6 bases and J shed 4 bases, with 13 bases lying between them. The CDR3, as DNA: TGCGCCAGCAGCCCAGGCAGGCGTTACGAGCAGTACTTC. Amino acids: CASSPGRRYEQYF.

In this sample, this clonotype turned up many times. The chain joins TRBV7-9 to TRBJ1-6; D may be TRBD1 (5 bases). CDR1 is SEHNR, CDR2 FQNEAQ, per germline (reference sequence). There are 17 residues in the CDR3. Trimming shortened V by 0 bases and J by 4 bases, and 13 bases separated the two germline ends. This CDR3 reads CASSLAIRDFYNSPLHF. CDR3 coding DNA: TGTGCCAGCAGCTTAGCAATCAGGGACTTTTATAATTCACCCCTCCACTTT.